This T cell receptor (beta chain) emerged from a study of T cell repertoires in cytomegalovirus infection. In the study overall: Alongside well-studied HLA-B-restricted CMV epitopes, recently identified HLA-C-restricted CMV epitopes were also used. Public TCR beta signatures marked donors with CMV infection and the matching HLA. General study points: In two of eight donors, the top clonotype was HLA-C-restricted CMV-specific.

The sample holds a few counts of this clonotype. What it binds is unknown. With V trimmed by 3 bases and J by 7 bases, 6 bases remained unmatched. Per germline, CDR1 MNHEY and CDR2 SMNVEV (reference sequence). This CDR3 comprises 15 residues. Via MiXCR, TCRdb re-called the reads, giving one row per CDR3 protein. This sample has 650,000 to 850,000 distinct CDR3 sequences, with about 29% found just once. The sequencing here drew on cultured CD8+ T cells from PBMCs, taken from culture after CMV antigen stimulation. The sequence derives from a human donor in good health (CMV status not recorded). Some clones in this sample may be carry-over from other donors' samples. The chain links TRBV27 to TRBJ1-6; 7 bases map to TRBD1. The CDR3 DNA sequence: TGTGCCAGCAGTTTTTTTACAGGGGAGAATTCACCCCTCCACTTT. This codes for CASSFFTGENSPLHF.